In this sample, the clone carrying this TCR beta chain turned up a few times. Its specificity is not known. The sample is drawn from a study of T cells after yellow fever vaccination. For the study at large: SMART-Seq v4 Ultra Low Input handled preparation of low-cell-number fractions.

Study-wide results and limits: The secondary response was weaker but peaked faster, day 5 versus 15. The CD4 and CD8 compartments had a small share of their clonotypes in common.

By 5'RACE template switching, TCR cDNA was produced, with a universal primer site and UMIs added in the process. TCRdb redid the calling of the 5' RACE reads with MiXCR, one entry per CDR3 protein. The sample shows hundreds of thousands of distinct CDR3 sequences, about 9.5% of them seen only once. The CDR3 spans 18 residues. Trimming at V came to 0 bases and at J to 0 bases, leaving 3 bases not matched to a gene. The germline V gene has CDR1 SGHAT and CDR2 FQNNGV. This chain joins TRBV11-2 and TRBJ2-2; 11 bases agree with TRBD2. The input for sequencing was PBMCs, taken on the day of the first yellow fever vaccination. The receptor comes from a man between 18 and 35 years old who received the YFV17D yellow fever vaccine. CDR3 in amino acids: CASSLELAGASNTGELFF. The CDR3 region has the DNA TGTGCCAGCAGCTTAGAACTAGCGGGGGCCTCGAACACCGGGGAGCTGTTTTTT. The full variable domain, with the rest looked up from reference TRBV11-2 and TRBJ2-2, is EAGVAQSPRYKIIEKRQSVAFWCNPISGHATLYWYQQILGQGPKLLIQFQNNGVVDDSQLPKDRFSAERLKGVDSTLKIQPAKLEDSAVYLCASSLELAGASNTGELFFGEGSRLTVL.